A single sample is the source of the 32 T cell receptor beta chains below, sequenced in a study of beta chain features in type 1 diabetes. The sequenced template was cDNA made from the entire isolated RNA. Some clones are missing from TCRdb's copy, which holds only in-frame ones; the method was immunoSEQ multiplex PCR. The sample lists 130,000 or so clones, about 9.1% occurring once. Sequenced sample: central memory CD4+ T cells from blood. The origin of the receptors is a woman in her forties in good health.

The CDR3, as DNA: TGTGCCAGCAGCAGTTCGCGGGGGGGCTACGAGCAGTACTTC. Translating it yields CASSSSRGGYEQYF. The chain recombines TRBV7-2 with TRBJ2-7, with 9 bases matching TRBD2. With 5 bases clipped from V and 3 bases from J, the junction kept 5 bases outside the gene matches. This CDR3 comprises 14 residues. Germline values: CDR1 SGHTA, CDR2 FQGNSA.

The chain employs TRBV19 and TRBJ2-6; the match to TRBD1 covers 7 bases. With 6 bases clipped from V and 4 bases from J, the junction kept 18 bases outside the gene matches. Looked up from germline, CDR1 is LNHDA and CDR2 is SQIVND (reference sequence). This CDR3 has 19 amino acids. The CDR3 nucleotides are TGTGCCAGTAGCCTATATCGCCTCCCACAGGGGACCGGGGCCAACGTCCTGACTTTC. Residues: CASSLYRLPQGTGANVLTF.

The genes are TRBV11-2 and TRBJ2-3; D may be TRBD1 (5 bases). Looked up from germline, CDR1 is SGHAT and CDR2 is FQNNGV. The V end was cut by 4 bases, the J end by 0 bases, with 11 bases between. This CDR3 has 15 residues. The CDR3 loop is CASSSDSSSTDTQYF. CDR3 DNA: TGTGCCAGCAGCTCCGACAGTTCTAGCACAGATACGCAGTATTTT.

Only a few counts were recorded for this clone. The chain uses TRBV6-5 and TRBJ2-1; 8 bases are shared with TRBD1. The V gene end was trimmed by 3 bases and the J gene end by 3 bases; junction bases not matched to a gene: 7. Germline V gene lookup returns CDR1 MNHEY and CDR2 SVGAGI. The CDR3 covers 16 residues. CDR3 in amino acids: CASSYSGTGNYNEQFF. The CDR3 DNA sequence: TGTGCCAGCAGTTATTCCGGGACAGGAAACTACAATGAGCAGTTCTTC.

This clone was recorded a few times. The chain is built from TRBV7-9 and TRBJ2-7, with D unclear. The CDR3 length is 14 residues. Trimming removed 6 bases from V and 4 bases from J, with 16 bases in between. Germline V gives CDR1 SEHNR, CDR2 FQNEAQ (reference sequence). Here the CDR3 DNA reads TGTGCCAGCAGTCTTACCGGGTTCCAATACGAGCAGTACTTC. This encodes CASSLTGFQYEQYF. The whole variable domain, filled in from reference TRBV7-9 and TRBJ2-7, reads DTGVSQNPRHKITKRGQNVTFRCDPISEHNRLYWYRQTLGQGPEFLTYFQNEAQLEKSRLLSDRFSAERPKGSFSTLEIQRTEQGDSAMYLCASSLTGFQYEQYFGPGTRLTVT.

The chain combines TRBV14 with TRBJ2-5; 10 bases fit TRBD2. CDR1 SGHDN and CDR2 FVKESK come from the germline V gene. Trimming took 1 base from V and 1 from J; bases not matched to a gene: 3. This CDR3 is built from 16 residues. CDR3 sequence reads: CASSQALAGVQETQYF. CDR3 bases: TGTGCCAGCAGCCAAGCGCTAGCGGGGGTCCAAGAGACCCAGTACTTC.

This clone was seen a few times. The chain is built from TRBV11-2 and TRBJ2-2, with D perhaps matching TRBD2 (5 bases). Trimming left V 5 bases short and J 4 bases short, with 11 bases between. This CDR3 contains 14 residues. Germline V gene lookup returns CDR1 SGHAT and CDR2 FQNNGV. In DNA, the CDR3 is TGTGCCAGCAGCCTAGGTGGGAGCACCGGGGAGCTGTTTTTT. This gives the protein CASSLGGSTGELFF.

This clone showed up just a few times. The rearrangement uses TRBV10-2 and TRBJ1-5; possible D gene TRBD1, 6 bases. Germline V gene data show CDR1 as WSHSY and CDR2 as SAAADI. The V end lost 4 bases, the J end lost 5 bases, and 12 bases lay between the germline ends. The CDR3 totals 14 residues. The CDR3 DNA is TGCGCCAGCAGTGGGTACAACAGGGATCAGCCCCAGCATTTT. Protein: CASSGYNRDQPQHF.

CDR3 bases: TGCGCCAGCAGCGCACCAGGGAGGGCGAACACTGAAGCTTTCTTT. It yields the protein CASSAPGRANTEAFF. The chain employs TRBV4-1 and TRBJ1-1; D is possibly TRBD1 (5 bases). Germline CDR1 MGHRA, CDR2 YSYEKL. This CDR3 comprises 15 residues. V lost 5 bases and J 1 base, leaving 14 bases between the germline ends.

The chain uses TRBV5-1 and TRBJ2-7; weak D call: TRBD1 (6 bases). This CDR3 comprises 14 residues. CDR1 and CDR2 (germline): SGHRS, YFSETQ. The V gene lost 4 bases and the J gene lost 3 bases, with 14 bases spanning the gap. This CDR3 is CASSRTAGDYEQYF. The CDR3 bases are TGCGCCAGCAGCCGAACAGCAGGGGACTACGAGCAGTACTTC. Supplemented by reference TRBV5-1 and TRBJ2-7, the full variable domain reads KAGVTQTPRYLIKTRGQQVTLSCSPISGHRSVSWYQQTPGQGLQFLFEYFSETQRNKGNFPGRFSGRQFSNSRSEMNVSTLELGDSALYLCASSRTAGDYEQYFGPGTRLTVT.

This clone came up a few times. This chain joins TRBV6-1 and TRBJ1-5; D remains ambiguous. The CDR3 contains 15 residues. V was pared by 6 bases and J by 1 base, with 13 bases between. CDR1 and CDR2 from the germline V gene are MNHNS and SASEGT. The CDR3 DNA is TGTGCCAGCAGATTGGGAGGGAACAGCAATCAGCCCCAGCATTTT. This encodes CASRLGGNSNQPQHF.

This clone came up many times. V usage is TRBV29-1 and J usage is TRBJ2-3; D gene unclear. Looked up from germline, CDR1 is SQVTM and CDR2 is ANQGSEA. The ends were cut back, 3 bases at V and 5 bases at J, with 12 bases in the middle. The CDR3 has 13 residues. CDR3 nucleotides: TGCAGCGTTGAGACCGGGTTAGGAGATACGCAGTATTTT. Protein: CSVETGLGDTQYF.

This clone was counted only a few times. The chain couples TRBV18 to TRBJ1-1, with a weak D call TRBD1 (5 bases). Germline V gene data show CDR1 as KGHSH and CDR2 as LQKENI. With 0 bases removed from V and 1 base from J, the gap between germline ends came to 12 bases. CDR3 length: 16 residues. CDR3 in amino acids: CASSPPIGTANTEAFF. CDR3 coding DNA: TGTGCCAGCTCACCACCTATTGGGACTGCGAACACTGAAGCTTTCTTT. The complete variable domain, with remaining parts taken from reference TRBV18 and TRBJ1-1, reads NAGVMQNPRHLVRRRGQEARLRCSPMKGHSHVYWYRQLPEEGLKFMVYLQKENIIDESGMPKERFSAEFPKEGPSILRIQQVVRGDSAAYFCASSPPIGTANTEAFFGQGTRLTVV.

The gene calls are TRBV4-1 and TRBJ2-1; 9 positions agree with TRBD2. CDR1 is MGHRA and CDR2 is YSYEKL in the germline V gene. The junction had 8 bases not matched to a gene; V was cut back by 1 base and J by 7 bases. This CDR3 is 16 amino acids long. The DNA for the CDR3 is TGCGCCAGCAGCCAAGGGACCGGGACTAGCATGAATGAGCAGTTCTTC. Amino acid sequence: CASSQGTGTSMNEQFF.

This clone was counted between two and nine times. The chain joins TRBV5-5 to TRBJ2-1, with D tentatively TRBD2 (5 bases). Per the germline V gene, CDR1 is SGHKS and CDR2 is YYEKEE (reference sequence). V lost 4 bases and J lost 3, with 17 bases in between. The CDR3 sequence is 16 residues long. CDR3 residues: CASSLTGSGNYNEQFF. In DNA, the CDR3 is TGTGCCAGCAGCCTGACGGGATCCGGGAACTACAATGAGCAGTTCTTC. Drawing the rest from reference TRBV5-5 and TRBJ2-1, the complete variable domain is DAGVTQSPTHLIKTRGQQVTLRCSPISGHKSVSWYQQVLGQGPQFIFQYYEKEERGRGNFPDRFSARQFPNYSSELNVNALLLGDSALYLCASSLTGSGNYNEQFFGPGTRLTVL.

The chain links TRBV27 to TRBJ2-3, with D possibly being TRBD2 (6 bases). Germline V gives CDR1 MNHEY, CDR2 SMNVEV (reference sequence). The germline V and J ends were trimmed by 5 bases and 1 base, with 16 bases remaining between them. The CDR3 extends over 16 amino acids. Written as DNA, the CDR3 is TGTGCCAGCAGTCCCGAACTGGGGAGGCGCACAGATACGCAGTATTTT. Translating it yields CASSPELGRRTDTQYF.

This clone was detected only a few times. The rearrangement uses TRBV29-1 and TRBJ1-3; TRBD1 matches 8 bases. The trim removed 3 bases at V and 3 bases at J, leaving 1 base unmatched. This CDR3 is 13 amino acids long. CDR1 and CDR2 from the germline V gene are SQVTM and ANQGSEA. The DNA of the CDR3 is TGCAGCGTTGATGGGACAGGTGGAAACACCATATATTTT. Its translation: CSVDGTGGNTIYF.

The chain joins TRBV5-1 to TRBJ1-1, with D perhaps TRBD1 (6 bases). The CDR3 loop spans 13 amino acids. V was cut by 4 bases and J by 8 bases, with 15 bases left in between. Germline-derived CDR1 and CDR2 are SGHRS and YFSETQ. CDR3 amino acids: CASSVSQGNEAFF. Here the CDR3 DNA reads TGCGCCAGCAGCGTAAGTCAGGGGAACGAAGCTTTCTTT. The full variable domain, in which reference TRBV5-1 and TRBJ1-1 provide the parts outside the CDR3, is KAGVTQTPRYLIKTRGQQVTLSCSPISGHRSVSWYQQTPGQGLQFLFEYFSETQRNKGNFPGRFSGRQFSNSRSEMNVSTLELGDSALYLCASSVSQGNEAFFGQGTRLTVV.

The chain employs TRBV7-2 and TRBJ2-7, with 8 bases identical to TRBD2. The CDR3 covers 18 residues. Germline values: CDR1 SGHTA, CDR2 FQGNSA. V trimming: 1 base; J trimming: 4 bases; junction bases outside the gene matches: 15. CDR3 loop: CASSLGRQRGTIKYEQYF. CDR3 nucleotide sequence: TGTGCCAGCAGCTTAGGGAGACAGCGGGGGACAATAAAGTACGAGCAGTACTTC.

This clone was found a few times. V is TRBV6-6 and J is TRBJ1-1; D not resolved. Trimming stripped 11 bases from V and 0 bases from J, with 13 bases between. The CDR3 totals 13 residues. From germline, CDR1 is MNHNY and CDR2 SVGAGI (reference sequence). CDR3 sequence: CAAGTVMNTEAFF. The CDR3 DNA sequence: TGTGCCGCCGGTACCGTGATGAACACTGAAGCTTTCTTT.

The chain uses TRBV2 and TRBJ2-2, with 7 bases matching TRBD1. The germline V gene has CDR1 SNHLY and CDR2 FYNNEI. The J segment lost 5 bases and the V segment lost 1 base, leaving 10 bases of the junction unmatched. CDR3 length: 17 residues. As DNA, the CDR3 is TGTGCCAGCAGTGAAGTACGGGGCAGGGGGTTTACCGGGGAGCTGTTTTTT. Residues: CASSEVRGRGFTGELFF.

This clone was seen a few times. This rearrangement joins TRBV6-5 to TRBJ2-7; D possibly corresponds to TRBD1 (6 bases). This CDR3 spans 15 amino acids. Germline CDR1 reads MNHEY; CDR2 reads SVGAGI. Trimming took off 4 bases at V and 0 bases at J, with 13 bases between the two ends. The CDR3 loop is CASSLSGTHSYEQYF. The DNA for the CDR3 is TGTGCCAGCAGTTTGTCCGGGACACACTCCTACGAGCAGTACTTC.

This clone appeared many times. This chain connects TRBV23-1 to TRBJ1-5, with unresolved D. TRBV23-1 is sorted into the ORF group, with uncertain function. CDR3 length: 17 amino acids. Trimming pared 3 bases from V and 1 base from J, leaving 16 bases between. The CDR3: CASSHSAEGQSNQPQHF. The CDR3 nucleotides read TGCGCCAGCAGTCACTCGGCCGAGGGCCAAAGCAATCAGCCCCAGCATTTT.

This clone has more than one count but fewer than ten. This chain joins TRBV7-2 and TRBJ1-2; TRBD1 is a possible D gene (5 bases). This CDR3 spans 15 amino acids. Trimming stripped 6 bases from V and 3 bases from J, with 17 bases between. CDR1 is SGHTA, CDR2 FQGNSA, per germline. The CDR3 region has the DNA TGTGCCAGCAGTTCTCGACGGACATCCTACTATGGCTACACCTTC. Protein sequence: CASSSRRTSYYGYTF.

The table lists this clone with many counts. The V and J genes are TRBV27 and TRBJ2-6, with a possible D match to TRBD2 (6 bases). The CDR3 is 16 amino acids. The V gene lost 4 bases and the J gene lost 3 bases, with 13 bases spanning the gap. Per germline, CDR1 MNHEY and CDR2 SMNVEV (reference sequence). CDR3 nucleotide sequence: TGTGCCAGCAGTTCTGGGGAGGCGGGTGGGGCCAACGTCCTGACTTTC. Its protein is CASSSGEAGGANVLTF. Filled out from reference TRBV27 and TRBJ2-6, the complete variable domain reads EAQVTQNPRYLITVTGKKLTVTCSQNMNHEYMSWYRQDPGLGLRQIYYSMNVEVTDKGDVPEGYKVSRKEKRNFPLILESPSPNQTSLYFCASSSGEAGGANVLTFGAGSRLTVL.

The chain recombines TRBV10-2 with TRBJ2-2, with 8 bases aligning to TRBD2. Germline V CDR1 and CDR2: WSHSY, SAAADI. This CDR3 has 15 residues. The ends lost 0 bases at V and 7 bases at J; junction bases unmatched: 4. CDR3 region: CASSESSGAGGELFF. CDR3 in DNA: TGCGCCAGCAGTGAGTCTAGCGGGGCCGGCGGGGAGCTGTTTTTT.

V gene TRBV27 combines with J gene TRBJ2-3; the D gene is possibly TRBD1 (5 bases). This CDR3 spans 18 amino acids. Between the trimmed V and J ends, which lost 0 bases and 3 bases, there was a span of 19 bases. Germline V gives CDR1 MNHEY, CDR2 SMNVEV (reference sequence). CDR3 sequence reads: CASSLSLKGSAGTDTQYF. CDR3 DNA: TGTGCCAGCAGTTTATCGCTCAAGGGTTCGGCAGGGACAGATACGCAGTATTTT.

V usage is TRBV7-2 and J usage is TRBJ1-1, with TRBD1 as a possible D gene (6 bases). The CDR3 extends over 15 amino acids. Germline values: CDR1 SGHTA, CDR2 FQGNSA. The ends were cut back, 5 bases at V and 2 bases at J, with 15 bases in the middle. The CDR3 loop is CASSPGGGGNTEAFF. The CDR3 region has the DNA TGTGCCAGCAGCCCGGGGGGTGGGGGCAACACTGAAGCTTTCTTT.

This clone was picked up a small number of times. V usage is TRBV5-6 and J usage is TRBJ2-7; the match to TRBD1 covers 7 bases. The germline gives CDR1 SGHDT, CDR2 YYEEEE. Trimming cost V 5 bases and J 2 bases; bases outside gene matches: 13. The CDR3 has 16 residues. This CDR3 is CASRPSRQGDTYEQYF. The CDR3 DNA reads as TGTGCCAGCAGACCGAGTCGACAGGGAGATACCTACGAGCAGTACTTC. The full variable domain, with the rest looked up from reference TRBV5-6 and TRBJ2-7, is DAGVTQSPTHLIKTRGQQVTLRCSPKSGHDTVSWYQQALGQGPQFIFQYYEEEERQRGNFPDRFSGHQFPNYSSELNVNALLLGDSALYLCASRPSRQGDTYEQYFGPGTRLTVT.

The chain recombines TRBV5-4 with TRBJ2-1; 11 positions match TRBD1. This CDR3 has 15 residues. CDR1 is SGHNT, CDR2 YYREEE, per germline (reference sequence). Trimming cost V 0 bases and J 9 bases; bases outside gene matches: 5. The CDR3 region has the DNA TGTGCCAGCAGCTTGGGGGGGACAGGGGGTACTGAGCAGTTCTTC. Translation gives CASSLGGTGGTEQFF.

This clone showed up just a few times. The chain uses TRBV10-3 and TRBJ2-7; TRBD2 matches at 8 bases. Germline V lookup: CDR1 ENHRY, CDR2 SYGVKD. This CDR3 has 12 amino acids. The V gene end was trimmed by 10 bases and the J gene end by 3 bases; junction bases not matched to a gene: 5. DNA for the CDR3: TGTGCCACCATAGCGGGGAACTACGAGCAGTACTTC. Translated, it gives CATIAGNYEQYF.

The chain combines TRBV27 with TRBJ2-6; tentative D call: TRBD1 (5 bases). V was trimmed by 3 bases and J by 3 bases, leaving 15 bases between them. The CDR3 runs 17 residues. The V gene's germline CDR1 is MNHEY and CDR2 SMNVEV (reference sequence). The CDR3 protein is CASSFSASQDGANVLTF. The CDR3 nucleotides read TGTGCCAGCAGTTTCTCAGCGTCACAGGATGGGGCCAACGTCCTGACTTTC.